The 24 T cell receptor beta chains presented below share a single source sample, sequenced in a study of CD8+ T cells in alopecia areata. Extraction of RNA preceded its reverse transcription into cDNA, which served as the sequencing template. Libraries were prepared by immunoSEQ multiplex PCR; TCRdb keeps only in-frame clonotypes and omits some of them. The repertoire holds 200,000 or so clones, with 55% to 75% as singletons. As for treatment: oral pan-JAK inhibitor, 5-10 mg twice daily. Sequences were derived from CD4+ T cells sorted from blood, sampled at week 24, from a patient treated with tofacitinib. These receptors all stem from a human donor with alopecia areata.

This sequence joins TRBV7-2 and TRBJ2-2; D gene uncertain. V gave up 5 bases and J gave up 5 bases, with 9 bases separating them. There are 13 residues in the CDR3. The germline V gene encodes CDR1 SGHTA and CDR2 FQGNSA. The CDR3 spells CASSEAPTGELFF. The CDR3, as DNA: TGTGCCAGCAGCGAAGCTCCAACCGGGGAGCTGTTTTTT.

The rearrangement links TRBV9 to TRBJ2-1; TRBD2 agrees at 11 bases. The V gene's germline CDR1 is SGDLS and CDR2 YYNGEE. This CDR3 is built from 15 residues. Trimming took 3 bases from V and 2 from J; bases not matched to a gene: 1. The CDR3 here is CASSGSGRAYNEQFF. The DNA for the CDR3 is TGTGCCAGCAGCGGTAGCGGGAGGGCCTACAATGAGCAGTTCTTC.

This clone was seen a handful of times. The rearrangement links TRBV9 to TRBJ2-1; 8 bases line up with TRBD2. CDR1 is SGDLS, CDR2 YYNGEE, per germline. The CDR3 has 15 residues. J lost 4 bases, V lost 0 bases, and 3 bases had no gene match. The CDR3 DNA follows: TGTGCCAGCAGCGTAGTAACTAGCGGTTACAATGAGCAGTTCTTC. It encodes CASSVVTSGYNEQFF.

In nucleotides, the CDR3 is TGCAGCGTTGAGCCGGGACAGGGCAGGGAGACCCAGTACTTC. Amino acids: CSVEPGQGRETQYF. The chain joins TRBV29-1 to TRBJ2-5, with 9 nucleotides matching TRBD1. V shed 3 bases, J shed 5 bases, and the junction held 7 bases outside the gene matches. CDR1 and CDR2 (germline): SQVTM, ANQGSEA. The CDR3 is made up of 14 amino acids.

The rearrangement links TRBV9 to TRBJ2-2, with D hard to call. The germline gives CDR1 SGDLS, CDR2 YYNGEE. Trimming stripped 1 base from V and 7 bases from J, with 5 bases between. This CDR3 spans 12 amino acids. The CDR3 sequence is CASSVTFGELFF. CDR3 coding DNA: TGTGCCAGCAGCGTAACGTTCGGGGAGCTGTTTTTT.

This clone was found a few times. The chain uses TRBV27 and TRBJ1-1; D not certain. CDR1 is MNHEY, CDR2 SMNVEV, per germline (reference sequence). The CDR3 spans 14 residues. V was shortened by 3 bases and J by 3 bases, with 11 bases between the two germline ends. CDR3 bases: TGTGCCAGCAGTTTCTCCAAGGCAGACACTGAAGCTTTCTTT. This codes for CASSFSKADTEAFF.

The gene calls are TRBV4-3 and TRBJ2-3; weak D call: TRBD2 (6 bases). CDR3 length: 15 residues. The V end lost 4 bases, the J end lost 4 bases, and 15 bases lay between the germline ends. Per the germline V gene, CDR1 is LGHNA and CDR2 is YSLEER. This CDR3 reads CASSPTRTTADTQYF. CDR3 sequence (DNA): TGCGCCAGCAGCCCTACTAGGACTACCGCAGATACGCAGTATTTT.

The chain carries TRBV5-1 and TRBJ2-5; D gene unclear. This CDR3 contains 14 residues. From germline, CDR1 is SGHRS and CDR2 YFSETQ. Between the trimmed V and J ends, which lost 6 bases and 4 bases, there was a span of 16 bases. The CDR3 spells CASTADPASETQYF. CDR3 bases: TGCGCCAGCACTGCCGATCCAGCTTCAGAGACCCAGTACTTC.

The count of this clone is one. This chain joins TRBV4-1 and TRBJ2-1; 9 nucleotides match TRBD2. Per germline, CDR1 MGHRA and CDR2 YSYEKL. CDR3 length equals 16 residues. V was pared by 4 bases and J by 2 bases, with 6 bases of the junction left unmatched. CDR3 loop: CASSRQTSGAYNEQFF. Here the CDR3 DNA reads TGCGCCAGCAGCCGCCAGACTAGCGGAGCCTACAATGAGCAGTTCTTC.

The rearrangement links TRBV27 to TRBJ1-4, with D unresolved. Trimming took off 1 base at V and 6 bases at J, with 12 bases between the two ends. Germline values: CDR1 MNHEY, CDR2 SMNVEV (reference sequence). This CDR3 has 15 residues. The CDR3 DNA follows: TGTGCCAGCAGTTTATTTCGGGGAAGACATGAAAAACTGTTTTTT. The encoded protein is CASSLFRGRHEKLFF.

The CDR3 sequence: CASSTNYGYTF. The CDR3 DNA reads as TGTGCCAGCAGTACTAACTATGGCTACACCTTC. The rearrangement links TRBV6-6 to TRBJ1-2, with D uncertain. The CDR3 length is 11 residues. Trimming removed 5 bases at V and 0 bases at J, with 1 base between. CDR1 is MNHNY and CDR2 is SVGAGI in the germline V gene (reference sequence).

This clone showed up just a few times. This chain links TRBV14 with TRBJ2-5, with 7 bases fitting TRBD2. The ends lost 1 base at V and 4 bases at J; junction bases unmatched: 0. There are 13 residues in the CDR3. Germline CDR1 and CDR2: SGHDN and FVKESK. The CDR3 region is CASSQAGGETQYF. The DNA for the CDR3 is TGTGCCAGCAGCCAAGCGGGAGGAGAGACCCAGTACTTC. Full variable domain (remainder filled in from reference TRBV14 and TRBJ2-5): EAGVTQFPSHSVIEKGQTVTLRCDPISGHDNLYWYRRVMGKEIKFLLHFVKESKQDESGMPNNRFLAERTGGTYSTLKVQPAELEDSGVYFCASSQAGGETQYFGPGTRLLVL.

V and J are TRBV7-9 and TRBJ2-3; 7 bases are shared with TRBD1. Losses at the gene ends were 1 base for V and 5 bases for J; bases not matched to a gene: 6. Germline loops: CDR1 SEHNR, CDR2 FQNEAQ (reference sequence). The CDR3 consists of 15 residues. The CDR3, as DNA: TGTGCCAGCAGCTTAGTGACAGGGTCCAGAGATACGCAGTATTTT. Translated, it gives CASSLVTGSRDTQYF. Complete variable domain (other parts from reference TRBV7-9 and TRBJ2-3): DTGVSQNPRHKITKRGQNVTFRCDPISEHNRLYWYRQTLGQGPEFLTYFQNEAQLEKSRLLSDRFSAERPKGSFSTLEIQRTEQGDSAMYLCASSLVTGSRDTQYFGPGTRLTVL.

The genes are TRBV19 and TRBJ1-2; no clear D. Trimming pared 3 bases from V and 6 bases from J, leaving 11 bases between. The CDR3 sequence is 13 residues long. Germline loops: CDR1 LNHDA, CDR2 SQIVND (reference sequence). CDR3 DNA sequence: TGTGCCAGTAGTATTTTCCCTCCGGATGGCTACACCTTC. Amino acid sequence: CASSIFPPDGYTF.

This sequence joins TRBV25-1 and TRBJ2-7, with unresolved D. Germline V CDR1 and CDR2: MGHDK, SYGVNS. Trimming removed 6 bases from V and 2 bases from J, with 8 bases in between. The CDR3 totals 12 residues. The DNA of the CDR3 is TGTGCCAGCAGGCAGAGTACCTACGAGCAGTACTTC. Amino acid sequence: CASRQSTYEQYF.

The chain employs TRBV5-1 and TRBJ1-1, with D uncertain. The germline CDR1 and CDR2 sequences are SGHRS and YFSETQ. Trimming took 2 bases from V and 1 from J, leaving 6 bases between them. The CDR3 length is 13 residues. The CDR3 here is CASSLQRNTEAFF. CDR3 DNA sequence: TGCGCCAGCAGCTTACAGAGGAACACTGAAGCTTTCTTT.

This clone came up once. This rearrangement joins TRBV29-1 to TRBJ1-1; D remains unclear. The ends were cut back, 7 bases at V and 0 bases at J, with 15 bases in the middle. CDR3 length: 14 residues. The germline V gene has CDR1 SQVTM and CDR2 ANQGSEA. CDR3 region: CSGSTLSMNTEAFF. Written as DNA, the CDR3 is TGCAGCGGGTCAACCCTGTCCATGAACACTGAAGCTTTCTTT.

This clone was counted between two and nine times. The rearrangement uses TRBV29-1 and TRBJ2-5; TRBD2 matches at 9 bases. The CDR3 spans 13 residues. The junction had 6 bases not matched to a gene; V was cut back by 4 bases and J by 6 bases. Germline CDR1 SQVTM, CDR2 ANQGSEA. CDR3 region: CSVGLADGQTQYF. DNA for the CDR3: TGCAGCGTTGGACTAGCGGACGGGCAGACCCAGTACTTC.

The V call is TRBV5-1, the J call TRBJ2-6; D could derive from TRBD1 or TRBD2 (5 bases each). V lost 4 bases and J lost 4, with 15 bases in between. Germline V gene sequence: CDR1 SGHRS, CDR2 YFSETQ. The CDR3 has 16 amino acids. CDR3 bases: TGCGCCAGCAGCCCGGGGCCTGGCTTCGGGGCCAACGTCCTGACTTTC. It codes for CASSPGPGFGANVLTF.

About this clone: Germline is not matched at one junction end, which may reflect a read error. J is TRBJ2-1 and V is TRBV4-1, with D hard to call. Germline CDR1 is MGHRA and CDR2 is YSYEKL. The CDR3 covers 14 residues. The CDR3 sequence is CASSQDHARSWQFF. The CDR3 coding sequence is TGTGCCAGCAGCCAAGACCACGCAAGGTCGTGGCAGTTCTTC.

The rearrangement links TRBV29-1 to TRBJ2-7; D may be TRBD1 or TRBD2 (5 bases each). The CDR3 covers 12 residues. CDR1 and CDR2 from the germline V gene are SQVTM and ANQGSEA. V was clipped by 6 bases and J by 4 bases, with 13 bases between them. CDR3 coding DNA: TGCAGCGTGGGACCAACACCGTACGAGCAGTACTTC. Its protein product is CSVGPTPYEQYF.

The CDR3 DNA reads as TGTGCCAGCAGCTTGACGGCTTCACGGGAAGCTTTCTTT. Translated, it gives CASSLTASREAFF. The gene calls are TRBV5-4 and TRBJ1-1; D is uncertain. The length of the CDR3 is 13 residues. V dropped 1 base and J dropped 8 bases, with 12 bases sitting between them. The germline CDR1 and CDR2 sequences are SGHNT and YYREEE (reference sequence).

The chain carries TRBV29-1 and TRBJ1-5; weak D call: TRBD1 (6 bases). In germline, CDR1 is SQVTM, CDR2 ANQGSEA. Trimming cost V 6 bases and J 1 base, with 10 bases left between them. The length of the CDR3 is 13 residues. The CDR3 nucleotides are TGCAGCGTGGCAGGGGCCAGCAATCAGCCCCAGCATTTT. It codes for CSVAGASNQPQHF.

Only a few counts were recorded for this clone. CDR3 coding DNA: TGCGCCAGCAGCCAAGATGTACGGGACACCTATAGCAATCAGCCCCAGCATTTT. The encoded protein is CASSQDVRDTYSNQPQHF. The chain is built from TRBV4-3 and TRBJ1-5, with D maybe TRBD1 (6 bases). With 0 bases removed from V and 0 bases from J, the gap between germline ends came to 15 bases. Germline V gives CDR1 LGHNA, CDR2 YSLEER. The CDR3 covers 18 residues.